This T cell receptor (beta chain) was retrieved from a study of blood T cell repertoires in COVID-19 (dated by TCRdb to about 2020). Context from the whole study: Samples from collaborators originated in the United States, Italy and Spain and spanned both the acute and convalescent phases of COVID-19. The material from the prospective study consisted of cDNA or gDNA derived from T cells, B-cell-depleted T cells, or PBMCs. The dataset comprised deeply sampled blood TCRbeta repertoires from subjects exposed to, actively infected with, or recovered from COVID-19. The repertoires were made available in a free public database intended to serve as a resource for research on the immune response to SARS-CoV-2. The samples were drawn from the first 160 participants of the ongoing ImmuneRACE study and from some 1,300 subjects provided by 6 global collaborators. Nearly every sample came with metadata listing a de-identified subject ID, COVID-19 status, age in years and sex. HLA class I and class II types, where available, came from metadata supplied by the sample provider rather than from assay-based typing. Overall study outcomes, separate from this receptor: How much clinical and demographic metadata was included differed by source and by participant, and the metadata was provided uncurated.

The immunoSEQ Assay, a bias-controlled multiplex PCR, was used to amplify TCRbeta CDR3 regions from genomic DNA. Regarding the original processing steps: Within the assay, amplification of reference gene primers was used to estimate how many nucleated cells each sample contained. Sequence reads were collapsed and filtered to measure the absolute abundance of every unique TCRbeta CDR3 rearrangement. For each sample, productive Simpson clonality was calculated as the square root of Simpson's diversity index over productive rearrangements. TCRdb retrieved this table from immuneACCESS and kept in-frame rearrangements only. Not all clones are present; in checked studies, unresolved V genes account for under half, and no reason is known for the remainder. For V, J and clone size, that table is used; D and trimming come from the DNA. This sample is represented by roughly 140,000 clones; approximately 87% of them were singletons. The ten top clones hold 4.3% of the sample.

To note about this clone: The specificity of this receptor is unknown. No base-level quality is on record; no much larger clone is a single base apart.

Whole blood was collected in K2EDTA tubes by collaborating institutions according to the institutions' own protocols. For TCRbeta analysis, collaborator samples were shipped as frozen whole blood, as isolated PBMCs, or as DNA extracted from either sample type. This sequence originates from a woman between 35 and 50 years old with acute or convalescent COVID-19. Sequenced sample: peripheral blood.

The DNA reads TGTGCCAGCAGGTCAGGGTTAGGCTATGGCTACACCTTC. The translation is CASRSGLGYGYTF. In this chain, TRBV21-1 is recombined with TRBJ1-2; TRBD1, the D gene given by the table, was not confirmed from the DNA. TRBV21-1 is described as a pseudogene. The CDR3 runs 13 residues from the cysteine to the phenylalanine. CDR3 DNA only is kept here, 39 bases in frame from base 1.